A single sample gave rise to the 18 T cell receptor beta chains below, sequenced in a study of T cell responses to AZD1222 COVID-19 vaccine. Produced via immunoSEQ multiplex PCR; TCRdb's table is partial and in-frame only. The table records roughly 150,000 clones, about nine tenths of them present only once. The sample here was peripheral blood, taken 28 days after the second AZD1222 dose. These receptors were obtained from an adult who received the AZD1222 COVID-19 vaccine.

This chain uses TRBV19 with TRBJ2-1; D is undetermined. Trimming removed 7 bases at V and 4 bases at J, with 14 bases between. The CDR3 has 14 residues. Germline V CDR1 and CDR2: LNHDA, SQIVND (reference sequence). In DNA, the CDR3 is TGTGCCAGTAAAGCTACCCTAGGATACAATGAGCAGTTCTTC. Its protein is CASKATLGYNEQFF. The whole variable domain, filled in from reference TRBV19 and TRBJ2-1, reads DGGITQSPKYLFRKEGQNVTLSCEQNLNHDAMYWYRQDPGQGLRLIYYSQIVNDFQKGDIAEGYSVSREKKESFPLTVTSAQKNPTAFYLCASKATLGYNEQFFGPGTRLTVL.

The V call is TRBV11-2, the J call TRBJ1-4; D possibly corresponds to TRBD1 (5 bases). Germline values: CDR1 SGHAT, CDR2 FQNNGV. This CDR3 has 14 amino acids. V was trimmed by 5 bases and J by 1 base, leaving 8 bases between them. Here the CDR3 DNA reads TGTGCCAGCAGCCGGGGACTAACTAATGAAAAACTGTTTTTT. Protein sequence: CASSRGLTNEKLFF.

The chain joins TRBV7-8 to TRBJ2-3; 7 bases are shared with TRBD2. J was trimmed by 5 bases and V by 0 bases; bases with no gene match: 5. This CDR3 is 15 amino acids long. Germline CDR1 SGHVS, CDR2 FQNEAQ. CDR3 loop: CASSLAGGPRDTQYF. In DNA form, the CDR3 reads TGTGCCAGCAGCTTAGCGGGAGGGCCAAGAGATACGCAGTATTTT.

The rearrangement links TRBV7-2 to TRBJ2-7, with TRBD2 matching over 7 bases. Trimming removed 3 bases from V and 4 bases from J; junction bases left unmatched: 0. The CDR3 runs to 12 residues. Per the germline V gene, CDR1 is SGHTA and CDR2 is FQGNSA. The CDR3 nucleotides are TGTGCCAGCAGCTTGCGGGGGTACGAGCAGTACTTC. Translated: CASSLRGYEQYF.

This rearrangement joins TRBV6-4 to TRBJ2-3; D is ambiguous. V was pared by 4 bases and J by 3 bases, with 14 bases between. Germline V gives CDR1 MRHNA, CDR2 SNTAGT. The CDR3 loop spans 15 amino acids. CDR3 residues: CASSVEIGGTDTQYF. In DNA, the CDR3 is TGTGCCAGCAGTGTCGAAATCGGTGGGACAGATACGCAGTATTTT.

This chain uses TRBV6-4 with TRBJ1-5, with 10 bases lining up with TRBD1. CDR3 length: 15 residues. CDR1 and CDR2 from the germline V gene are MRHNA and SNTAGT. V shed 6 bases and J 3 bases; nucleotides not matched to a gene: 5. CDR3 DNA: TGTGCCAGCAGCCCCGGGACAGGGGACAATCAGCCCCAGCATTTT. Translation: CASSPGTGDNQPQHF.

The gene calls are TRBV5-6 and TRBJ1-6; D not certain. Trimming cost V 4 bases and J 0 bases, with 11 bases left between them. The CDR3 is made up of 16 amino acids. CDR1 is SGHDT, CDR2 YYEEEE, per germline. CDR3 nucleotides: TGTGCCAGCAGCAACCCGGAGTTCTCCTATAATTCACCCCTCCACTTT. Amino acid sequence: CASSNPEFSYNSPLHF.

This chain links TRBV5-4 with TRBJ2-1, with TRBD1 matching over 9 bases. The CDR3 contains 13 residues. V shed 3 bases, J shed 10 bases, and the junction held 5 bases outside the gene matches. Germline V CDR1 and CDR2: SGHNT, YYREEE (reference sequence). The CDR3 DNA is TGTGCCAGCAGCTCGACAGGGGGACGGGAGCAGTTCTTC. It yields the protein CASSSTGGREQFF.

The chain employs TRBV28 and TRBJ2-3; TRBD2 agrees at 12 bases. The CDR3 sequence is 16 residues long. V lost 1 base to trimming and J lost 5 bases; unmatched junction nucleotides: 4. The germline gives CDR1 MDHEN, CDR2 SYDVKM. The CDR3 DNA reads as TGTGCCAGCAGTTTATCTCGGACTAGCGGGGTAGATACGCAGTATTTT. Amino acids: CASSLSRTSGVDTQYF.

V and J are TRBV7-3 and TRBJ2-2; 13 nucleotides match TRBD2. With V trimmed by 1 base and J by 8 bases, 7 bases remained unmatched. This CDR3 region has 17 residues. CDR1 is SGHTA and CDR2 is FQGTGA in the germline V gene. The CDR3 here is CASSLIPTSGRVGELFF. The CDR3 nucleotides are TGTGCCAGCAGCTTAATCCCAACTAGCGGGAGGGTTGGGGAGCTGTTTTTT. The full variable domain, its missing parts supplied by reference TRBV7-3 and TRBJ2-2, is GAGVSQTPSNKVTEKGKYVELRCDPISGHTALYWYRQSLGQGPEFLIYFQGTGAADDSGLPNDRFFAVRPEGSVSTLKIQRTERGDSAVYLCASSLIPTSGRVGELFFGEGSRLTVL.

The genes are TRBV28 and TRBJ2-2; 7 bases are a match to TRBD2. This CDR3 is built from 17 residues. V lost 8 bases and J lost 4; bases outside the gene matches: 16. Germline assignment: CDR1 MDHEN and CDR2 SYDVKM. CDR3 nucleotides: TGTGCCAGCGAATACGCCGGGTGGGGGGGTGGCACCGGGGAGCTGTTTTTT. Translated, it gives CASEYAGWGGGTGELFF.

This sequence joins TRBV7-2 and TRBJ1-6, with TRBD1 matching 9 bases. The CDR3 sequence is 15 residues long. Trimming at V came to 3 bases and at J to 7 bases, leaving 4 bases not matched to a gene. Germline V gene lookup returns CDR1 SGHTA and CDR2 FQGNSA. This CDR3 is CASSFGTGINSPLHF. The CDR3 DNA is TGTGCCAGCAGCTTTGGGACAGGGATCAATTCACCCCTCCACTTT.

This CDR3 is CATSGAGASEDYGYTF. In DNA, the CDR3 is TGTGCCACCAGTGGAGCAGGGGCCAGCGAAGACTATGGCTACACCTTC. The V call is TRBV24-1, the J call TRBJ1-2; a weak D match, TRBD1 (6 bases). Trimming left V 5 bases short and J 3 bases short, with 18 bases between. Germline CDR1 reads KGHDR; CDR2 reads SFDVKD. This CDR3 comprises 16 residues.

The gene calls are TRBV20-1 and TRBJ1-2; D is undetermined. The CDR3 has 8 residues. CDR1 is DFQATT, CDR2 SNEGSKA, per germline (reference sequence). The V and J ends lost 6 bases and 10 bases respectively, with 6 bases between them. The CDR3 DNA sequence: TGCAGTGCGGGTTTCTACACCTTC. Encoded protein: CSAGFYTF.

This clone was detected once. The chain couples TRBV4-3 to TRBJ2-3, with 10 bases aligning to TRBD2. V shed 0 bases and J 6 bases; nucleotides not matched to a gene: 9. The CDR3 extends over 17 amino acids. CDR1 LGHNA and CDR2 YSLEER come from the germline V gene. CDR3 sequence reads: CASSQDLTSGNMDTQYF. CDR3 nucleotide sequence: TGCGCCAGCAGCCAAGATCTCACTAGCGGGAACATGGATACGCAGTATTTT.

In DNA, the CDR3 is TGTGCCAGCAGCCAAGATTCGGGATTGGGGGGGCGTTTCCAGTACTTC. This encodes CASSQDSGLGGRFQYF. V is TRBV3-1 (or the pseudogene TRBV3-2) and J is TRBJ2-5, with D possibly TRBD2 on 7 matching bases. Trimming removed 0 bases at V and 10 bases at J, with 21 bases between. Germline V gene data show CDR1 as LGHDT and CDR2 as YNNKEL (reference sequence). This CDR3 is 16 amino acids long.

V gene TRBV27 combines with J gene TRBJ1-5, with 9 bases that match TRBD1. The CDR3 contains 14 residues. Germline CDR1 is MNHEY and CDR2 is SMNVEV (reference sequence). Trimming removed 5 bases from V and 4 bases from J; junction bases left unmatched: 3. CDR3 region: CASSLQGANQPQHF. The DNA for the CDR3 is TGTGCCAGCAGTCTACAGGGGGCAAATCAGCCCCAGCATTTT.

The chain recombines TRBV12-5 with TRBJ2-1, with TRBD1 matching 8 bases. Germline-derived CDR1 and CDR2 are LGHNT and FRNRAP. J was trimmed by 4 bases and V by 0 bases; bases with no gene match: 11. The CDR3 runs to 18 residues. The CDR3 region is CASGLVVGQGAWYNEQFF. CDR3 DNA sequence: TGTGCTAGTGGTTTGGTAGTGGGGCAGGGGGCATGGTACAATGAGCAGTTCTTC.